Shown below are 24 T cell receptor beta chains from a single sample sequenced in a study of T cells after yellow fever vaccination. MiXCR, run by TCRdb on the 5' RACE reads, gives a single entry per CDR3 protein. The sample includes about 500,000 distinct CDR3 sequences, about a sixth of them seen just once. The sequencing used PBMCs, collected 5 to 6 days after the first yellow fever vaccination. The receptors shown here come from a young man who received the YFV17D yellow fever vaccine.

The CDR3 sequence: CASGGGRVGSYNEQFF. The CDR3 DNA is TGCGCCAGCGGAGGGGGGAGGGTGGGCTCCTACAATGAGCAGTTCTTC. The chain combines TRBV10-2 with TRBJ2-1; tentatively, D is TRBD2 (7 bases). The CDR3 runs to 16 residues. V shed 8 bases and J shed 0 bases, with 17 bases lying between them. CDR1 and CDR2 from the germline V gene are WSHSY and SAAADI.

This clonotype was detected only a few times. The J gene is TRBJ2-3, the V gene TRBV20-1, with 12 positions matching TRBD2. After removal of 6 bases from V and 4 bases from J, the junction contained 8 bases not matched to a gene. CDR3 size: 15 residues. Germline V gives CDR1 DFQATT, CDR2 SNEGSKA (reference sequence). CDR3 in amino acids: CSARASGGASDTQYF. CDR3 DNA: TGCAGTGCCCGGGCTAGCGGGGGGGCCTCAGATACGCAGTATTTT.

Many counts were recorded for this clonotype. The chain couples TRBV7-9 to TRBJ2-3; TRBD1 might be the D (5 bases). The germline V and J ends were trimmed by 4 bases and 1 base, with 15 bases remaining between them. Germline V gives CDR1 SEHNR, CDR2 FQNEAQ (reference sequence). The length of the CDR3 is 16 residues. The CDR3 region is CASSSDGREGTDTQYF. The CDR3, as DNA: TGTGCCAGCAGCTCCGATGGCAGGGAAGGCACAGATACGCAGTATTTT.

This clonotype was detected only a few times. This chain uses TRBV5-1 with TRBJ1-4; D call uncertain. CDR1 is SGHRS, CDR2 YFSETQ, per germline. The CDR3 has 15 amino acids. With 4 bases removed from V and 4 bases from J, the gap between germline ends came to 14 bases. CDR3 region: CASSLGVVDNEKLFF. For the CDR3, the DNA is TGCGCCAGCAGCCTTGGGGTTGTAGATAATGAAAAACTGTTTTTT. The full variable domain, rest sourced from reference TRBV5-1 and TRBJ1-4, is KAGVTQTPRYLIKTRGQQVTLSCSPISGHRSVSWYQQTPGQGLQFLFEYFSETQRNKGNFPGRFSGRQFSNSRSEMNVSTLELGDSALYLCASSLGVVDNEKLFFGSGTQLSVL.

This chain uses TRBV29-1 with TRBJ2-1; the D gene is possibly TRBD1 (6 bases). The CDR3 has 16 amino acids. The germline CDR1 and CDR2 sequences are SQVTM and ANQGSEA. Trimming removed 7 bases at V and 4 bases at J, with 23 bases between. The CDR3 region is CSAESTGSKTYNEQFF. CDR3 coding DNA: TGCAGCGCCGAATCAACAGGGTCGAAAACGTACAATGAGCAGTTCTTC.

This clonotype was observed a few times. J is TRBJ2-1 and V is TRBV20-1; no definite D call. CDR1 is DFQATT and CDR2 is SNEGSKA in the germline V gene (reference sequence). Trimming stripped 5 bases from V and 2 bases from J, with 4 bases between. This CDR3 contains 11 residues. DNA of the CDR3: TGCAGTGCTGGGACCTACAATGAGCAGTTCTTC. It codes for CSAGTYNEQFF.

V usage is TRBV11-2 and J usage is TRBJ2-2; D is uncertain. This CDR3 contains 13 residues. In germline, CDR1 is SGHAT, CDR2 FQNNGV. V lost 8 bases and J lost 7, with 14 bases in between. The CDR3 DNA sequence: TGTGCCAGCTCCGTACCACTTGGCGGGGAGCTGTTTTTT. Its translation: CASSVPLGGELFF.

This sequence joins TRBV9 and TRBJ2-5; D gene ambiguous. Trimming removed 3 bases from V and 5 bases from J, with 11 bases in between. This CDR3 contains 13 residues. Germline assignment: CDR1 SGDLS and CDR2 YYNGEE. The chain's CDR3 is CASSASPHETQYF. The CDR3 region has the DNA TGTGCCAGCAGCGCCAGTCCCCATGAGACCCAGTACTTC.

This clonotype occurred a few times. The chain recombines TRBV4-1 with TRBJ2-1; D may be TRBD1 (6 bases). Looked up from germline, CDR1 is MGHRA and CDR2 is YSYEKL. The CDR3 sequence is 15 residues long. The germline V and J ends were trimmed by 1 base and 5 bases, with 12 bases remaining between them. CDR3 sequence (DNA): TGCGCCAGCAGCCAAGTAATAGGACAGAACAATGAGCAGTTCTTC. The encoded protein is CASSQVIGQNNEQFF.

DNA for the CDR3: TGTGCCAGCACCCCCGGGACAGGGCTGTACAATGAGCAGTTCTTC. Translation gives CASTPGTGLYNEQFF. The V gene is TRBV7-6, the J gene TRBJ2-1; TRBD1 matches at 9 bases. Trimming took 7 bases from V and 4 from J; bases not matched to a gene: 8. Germline V gene data show CDR1 as SGHVS and CDR2 as FNYEAQ. The CDR3 consists of 15 residues.

The gene calls are TRBV6-5 and TRBJ1-2, with 7 bases lining up with TRBD1. Per germline, CDR1 MNHEY and CDR2 SVGAGI. This CDR3 has 15 amino acids. The junction had 5 bases not matched to a gene; V was cut back by 0 bases and J by 4 bases. In DNA form, the CDR3 reads TGTGCCAGCAGTTACTCGGACAGGCCCCCCTATGGCTACACCTTC. It specifies CASSYSDRPPYGYTF.

This clonotype was counted a few times. The chain links TRBV5-4 to TRBJ2-1, with 13 bases that match TRBD2. Germline assignment: CDR1 SGHNT and CDR2 YYREEE (reference sequence). V was clipped by 4 bases and J by 7 bases; unmatched bases: 5. The CDR3 has 15 amino acids. The CDR3 sequence is CASSPTSGGWNEQFF. The CDR3 bases are TGTGCCAGCAGCCCGACTAGCGGGGGGTGGAATGAGCAGTTCTTC.

This sequence joins TRBV6-2 or TRBV6-3 and TRBJ2-1; D is perhaps TRBD2 (6 bases). The germline V gene has CDR1 MNHEY and CDR2 SVGEGT. CDR3 size: 14 residues. V lost 2 bases and J 6 bases, leaving 11 bases between the germline ends. CDR3 coding DNA: TGTGCCAGCAGTTACCCAGGGACTGTCAATGAGCAGTTCTTC. Its translation: CASSYPGTVNEQFF.

This clonotype was observed a few times. The J gene is TRBJ1-4, the V gene TRBV7-9; the D is unclear. Germline V gene data show CDR1 as SEHNR and CDR2 as FQNEAQ (reference sequence). V was cut by 3 bases and J by 0 bases, with 8 bases left in between. The CDR3 sequence is 15 residues long. The CDR3 DNA reads as TGTGCCAGCAGCTTCGGATGGGCAACTAATGAAAAACTGTTTTTT. Its protein product is CASSFGWATNEKLFF.

This clonotype has a handful of counts. The chain carries TRBV4-1 and TRBJ2-2; D is unresolved. V dropped 4 bases and J dropped 2 bases, with 14 bases sitting between them. Germline V gene lookup returns CDR1 MGHRA and CDR2 YSYEKL. The CDR3 has 16 residues. The CDR3 reads CASSRYDPGNTGELFF. For the CDR3, the DNA is TGCGCCAGCAGCCGCTACGATCCGGGCAACACCGGGGAGCTGTTTTTT.

V usage is TRBV2 and J usage is TRBJ2-3; possibly TRBD1 for D (6 bases). The CDR3 is 13 amino acids. Germline CDR1 is SNHLY and CDR2 is FYNNEI. Trimming took 8 bases from V and 0 from J, leaving 9 bases between them. CDR3 DNA: TGTGCCAGCGGACAGTCTAGCACAGATACGCAGTATTTT. Protein: CASGQSSTDTQYF.

The V call is TRBV20-1, the J call TRBJ2-5; perhaps TRBD1 as D (6 bases). With 6 bases removed from V and 1 base from J, the gap between germline ends came to 12 bases. CDR3 length equals 13 residues. Germline V gives CDR1 DFQATT, CDR2 SNEGSKA (reference sequence). This CDR3 reads CSAPGTSQETQYF. In DNA, the CDR3 is TGCAGTGCCCCCGGGACAAGCCAAGAGACCCAGTACTTC.

This clonotype has just a few counts. This rearrangement joins TRBV7-9 to TRBJ1-6; 8 bases fit TRBD1. The CDR3 spans 15 residues. With V trimmed by 5 bases and J by 10 bases, 10 bases remained unmatched. CDR1 SEHNR and CDR2 FQNEAQ come from the germline V gene (reference sequence). The DNA for the CDR3 is TGTGCCAGCAGCGCTTCACAGGGGGTAGGATCACCCCTCCACTTT. Its protein product is CASSASQGVGSPLHF.

A few counts support this clonotype. The chain couples TRBV7-2 to TRBJ2-7; 8 bases map to TRBD2. The germline V gene encodes CDR1 SGHTA and CDR2 FQGNSA. With V trimmed by 2 bases and J by 2 bases, 5 bases remained unmatched. This CDR3 region has 15 residues. The CDR3 loop is CASSLRGGTTYEQYF. In nucleotides, the CDR3 is TGTGCCAGCAGCTTACGCGGGGGGACAACCTACGAGCAGTACTTC.

This clonotype was seen only a few times. The V gene is TRBV29-1, the J gene TRBJ1-2; TRBD1 aligns across 11 bases. Trimming took 6 bases from V and 4 from J; bases not matched to a gene: 7. The CDR3 is 14 residues long. Per the germline V gene, CDR1 is SQVTM and CDR2 is ANQGSEA. The CDR3 reads CSVGQGARAYGYTF. CDR3 nucleotide sequence: TGCAGCGTCGGACAGGGGGCGCGGGCCTATGGCTACACCTTC.

The V and J genes are TRBV3-1 and TRBJ2-5; 8 positions agree with TRBD1. The germline V gene encodes CDR1 LGHDT and CDR2 YNNKEL (reference sequence). The CDR3 is made up of 15 amino acids. The V segment lost 3 bases and the J segment 4 bases; nucleotides outside the gene matches: 7. The DNA of the CDR3 is TGTGCCAGCAGCCAGACGACAGGGGTCCCAGAGACCCAGTACTTC. Protein product: CASSQTTGVPETQYF.

V is TRBV7-2 and J is TRBJ1-1; a possible D gene is TRBD1 (5 bases). The germline V and J ends were trimmed by 3 bases and 1 base, with 12 bases remaining between them. There are 15 residues in the CDR3. The germline CDR1 and CDR2 sequences are SGHTA and FQGNSA. As DNA, the CDR3 is TGTGCCAGCAGCTTTACGCGGGACGGGAACACTGAAGCTTTCTTT. Residues: CASSFTRDGNTEAFF. Looking up the rest from reference TRBV7-2 and TRBJ1-1 gives the full variable domain: GAGVSQSPSNKVTEKGKDVELRCDPISGHTALYWYRQSLGQGLEFLIYFQGNSAPDKSGLPSDRFSAERTGGSVSTLTIQRTQQEDSAVYLCASSFTRDGNTEAFFGQGTRLTVV.

The chain couples TRBV5-6 to TRBJ2-2, with 13 bases identical to TRBD2. V lost 2 bases to trimming and J lost 6 bases; unmatched junction nucleotides: 7. This CDR3 has 17 residues. Germline V lookup: CDR1 SGHDT, CDR2 YYEEEE. DNA for the CDR3: TGTGCCAGCAGCTTAGGGGGACTAGCGGGGACGTCCGGGGAGCTGTTTTTT. Protein: CASSLGGLAGTSGELFF.

The chain recombines TRBV11-1 with TRBJ1-3; D may be TRBD1 (6 bases). Germline V gene sequence: CDR1 SGHAT, CDR2 FQDESV (reference sequence). The V end lost 3 bases, the J end lost 7 bases, and 25 bases lay between the germline ends. The CDR3 extends over 18 amino acids. This chain's CDR3 is CASSFDRSRGRGSNTIYF. The CDR3 coding sequence is TGTGCCAGCAGCTTCGATCGGAGCCGGGGCAGGGGAAGTAACACCATATATTTT.